This is a list of T cell receptor beta chains from one sample in a study of shared clonotypes between healthy human individuals. Method: immunoSEQ multiplex PCR; TCRdb's copy keeps in-frame clones and lacks some. The table records around 1.1 million clones, roughly 74% of them present only once. Sequencing was performed on memory CD4+ T cells from PBMCs. These receptors were taken from a man aged 18-30 years in good health. Some clones in this sample may be carry-over from other donors' samples. Each CDR3 is given with its conserved first and last residue. A D gene is named only where the DNA matches it firmly. Rows give clone size only sometimes, using once, few, many, or a class for an expanded clone.

>TRBJ2-7|TRBV18|NA|NA|13
TGTGCCAGCTCACCCGGGACCCAGGGCGAGCAGTACTTC
CASSPGTQGEQYF
>TRBJ2-7|TRBV4-1|once|NA|16
TGCGCCAGCAGCCAAGGGCAGGGGACGAGGGTCTACGAGCAGTACTTC
CASSQGQGTRVYEQYF
>TRBJ2-7|TRBV11-2|NA|NA|17
TGTGCCAGCAGCTTAGTAGGCGCGCAACCAACCTCCTACGAGCAGTACTTC
CASSLVGAQPTSYEQYF
>TRBJ1-2|TRBV2|NA|NA|12
TGTGCCAGCAGTGTCACAGGGAGTGGCTACACCTTC
CASSVTGSGYTF
>TRBJ2-1|TRBV4-3|NA|TRBD2|18
TGCGCCAGCAGCCAAGTTCCTAGCGGGAGCTCGAGGGGCCATGAGCAGTTCTTC
CASSQVPSGSSRGHEQFF
>TRBJ2-3|TRBV5-1|few|TRBD2|14
TGCGCCAGCAGGGCGGGAGTTAGCACAGATACGCAGTATTTT
CASRAGVSTDTQYF
>TRBJ2-7|TRBV7-9|once|NA|15
TGTGCCAGCAGCTTAGTGCGGGGTCGTGTCAACGAGCAGTACTTC
CASSLVRGRVNEQYF
>TRBJ1-2|TRBV29-1|once|NA|13
TGCAGCGTTTACCACGCCCCTACCTATGGCTACACCTTC
CSVYHAPTYGYTF
>TRBJ2-2|TRBV5-1|NA|NA|15
TGCGCCAGCAGCTTGCCAGAGCGAGGCACCGGGGAGCTGTTTTTT
CASSLPERGTGELFF
>TRBJ2-6|TRBV9|NA|NA|17
TGTGCCAGCAGCGTAGCGGGTGGGGCTAGTGGGGCCAACGTCCTGACTTTC
CASSVAGGASGANVLTF
>TRBJ2-1|TRBV11-2|NA|NA|16
TGTGCCAGCAGCCCGACCCGGGGTCGGGGGATAGATGAGCAGTTCTTC
CASSPTRGRGIDEQFF
>TRBJ1-1|TRBV10-3|once|NA|14
TGTGCCAGCAGTTACTCTTTCGAACACGGCCGAACTTTCTTT
CASSYSFEHGRTFF
>TRBJ2-3|TRBV5-1|once|NA|15
TGCGCCAGCACCTCATCCGGGACTTTCACAGATACGCAGTATTTT
CASTSSGTFTDTQYF
>TRBJ2-1|TRBV5-1|NA|NA|13
TGCGCCAGCAGCTTGGGTTATTTCAATGAGCAGTTCTTC
CASSLGYFNEQFF
>TRBJ2-3|TRBV9|few|NA|13
TGTGCCAGCAGCGTAGCTACGAGGGATACGCAGTATTTT
CASSVATRDTQYF
>TRBJ2-5|TRBV4-3|NA|TRBD2|20
TGCGCCAGCAGCCTGTCGGAGTTTCCGGGACTAGCGGGAGAGGCAGAGACCCAGTACTTC
CASSLSEFPGLAGEAETQYF
>TRBJ2-1|TRBV5-1|NA|NA|16
TGCGCCAGCAGCTTTACGAACAGGGTCAGTGGCAATGAGCAGTTCTTC
CASSFTNRVSGNEQFF
>TRBJ1-3|TRBV25-1|few|NA|14
TGTGCCAGCAGCTGGACGGGAGCGGGAAACACCATATATTTT
CASSWTGAGNTIYF
>TRBJ2-7|TRBV6-1|NA|NA|14
TGTGCCAGCAGTGTGTTAAACGGAGCCTACGAGCAGTACTTC
CASSVLNGAYEQYF
>TRBJ1-3|TRBV5-1|NA|TRBD1|19
TGCGCCAGCAGCTTGGGTTCGACAGGGAGGGGGGCCTCTGGAAACACCATATATTTT
CASSLGSTGRGASGNTIYF
>TRBJ1-4|TRBV6-1|NA|NA|13
TGTGCCAGCACAGGACAGAGAAAAGAAAAACTGTTTTTT
CASTGQRKEKLFF
>TRBJ2-7|TRBV5-1|NA|TRBD2|17
TGCGCCAGCAGCCCGGGGTCTAGCGGGAGGGCCGTGGACGAGCAGTACTTC
CASSPGSSGRAVDEQYF
>TRBJ2-5|TRBV7-9|NA|NA|14
TGTGCCAGCAGCTTATCTCAGGGCCGGGAGACCCAGTACTTC
CASSLSQGRETQYF
>TRBJ1-1|TRBV5-1|NA|NA|15
TGCGCCAGCAGCTTGGTTGGGGGCGGAAACACTGAAGCTTTCTTT
CASSLVGGGNTEAFF
>TRBJ2-7|TRBV5-5|NA|TRBD1|14
TGTGCCAGCAGCTCCACAGGGGTATTAGGCGAGCAGTACTTC
CASSSTGVLGEQYF
>TRBJ1-5|TRBV7-6|NA|TRBD1|15
TGTGCCAGCAGCTTAGGGGACAGAAGCAATCAGCCCCAGCATTTT
CASSLGDRSNQPQHF
>TRBJ2-7|TRBV2|NA|NA|14
TGTGCCAGCAGTGCCAGCGCTTTAGTATCCGAGCAGTACTTC
CASSASALVSEQYF
>TRBJ2-7|TRBV9|NA|NA|15
TGTGCCAGCAGCTCAACGACAGGTCCGGAGACTCATGTGGAATTC
CASSSTTGPETHVEF